This T cell receptor beta chain was recorded in a study of OX40 agonist ivuxolimab in advanced cancers. Study-level information: Patients were given ivuxolimab, an antibody that agonizes OX40 (CD134). Age averaged 60 years (range roughly 23 to 79), and roughly 80% were male.

Germline trimming cut 4 bases from V and 3 bases from J; bases unmatched to any gene: 6. This CDR3 spans 14 amino acids. The V gene's germline CDR1 is KGHSH and CDR2 LQKENI. Generated by immunoSEQ multiplex PCR, the TCRdb table keeps only in-frame clones and is missing some. The sample includes roughly 49,000 clones, 60% to 80% of them seen just once. This sequence was found in an adult with an advanced solid tumor such as melanoma, head and neck, liver or kidney cancer. The input for sequencing was CD4+ or CD8+ T cells sorted from blood, taken in a trial of the OX40 agonist ivuxolimab. The chain links TRBV18 to TRBJ2-7; 7 nucleotides match TRBD1. CDR3 region: CASSLGTEVYEQYF. Here the CDR3 DNA reads TGTGCCAGCTCACTAGGGACAGAAGTCTACGAGCAGTACTTC.